This TCR beta chain came from a study of T-cell memory formation after mild COVID-19. Overall study results and limits: Detection of some responders pre-infection suggested pre-existing cross-reactive memory T cells participated. In second-wave clones peaking day 37, SARS-CoV-2 specificity remained unconfirmed. Among clones contracting day 15 to 85, CD4/CD8 was balanced, whereas later expanders leaned CD4+. Among CD4+ contracting clones, most were CM and EM, and CD8+ ones EMRA.

TCRdb recomputed calls from the 5' RACE reads with MiXCR, one row per CDR3 protein. Here the sample spans about 150,000 distinct CDR3 sequences, more than 12% being singletons. This clonotype was detected only a few times. Its matching antigen is unknown. Germline CDR1 is LGHNA and CDR2 is YNFKEQ. This CDR3 is built from 15 residues. Trimming took off 4 bases at V and 2 bases at J, with 13 bases between the two ends. The gene calls are TRBV4-2 and TRBJ2-3, with D possibly matching TRBD1 (5 bases). Sample: PBMCs or a T cell subset sorted from them (not recorded which). The sequence derives from an adult woman who had mild COVID-19 (a few samples of this study predate the infection). Cell type and time point are not known. CDR3 nucleotides: TGTGCCAGCAGCCCCGAGCAGGGCAACACAGATACGCAGTATTTT. Translation gives CASSPEQGNTDTQYF.